These 32 T cell receptor beta chains were all obtained from the same sample, sequenced in a study of monozygotic twins with cystic fibrosis. Libraries were prepared by immunoSEQ multiplex PCR; TCRdb keeps only in-frame clonotypes and omits some of them. The table lists some 17,000 clones, almost 97% of them singletons. Sequenced: blood. These receptors were taken from a girl aged 2 to 10 with cystic fibrosis.

The rearrangement uses TRBV4-3 and TRBJ2-7; perhaps TRBD1 as D (6 bases). Germline CDR1 reads LGHNA; CDR2 reads YSLEER. This CDR3 is 14 amino acids long. The germline V and J ends were trimmed by 4 bases and 2 bases, with 12 bases remaining between them. This CDR3 is CASSRRRDTYEQYF. DNA of the CDR3: TGCGCCAGCAGCCGACGAAGGGACACCTACGAGCAGTACTTC.

The chain joins TRBV29-1 to TRBJ2-7; 8 bases align to TRBD2. Germline V lookup: CDR1 SQVTM, CDR2 ANQGSEA. CDR3 size: 12 residues. Unmatched junction bases numbered 4, after V lost 6 bases and J lost 3 bases. CDR3 amino acids: CSVRGAVYEQYF. The CDR3 bases are TGCAGCGTGCGGGGGGCCGTCTACGAGCAGTACTTC.

This chain uses TRBV7-2 with TRBJ2-2; 10 positions match TRBD2. The trim removed 3 bases at V and 7 bases at J, leaving 5 bases unmatched. This CDR3 is built from 15 residues. Germline assignment: CDR1 SGHTA and CDR2 FQGNSA. The CDR3 region has the DNA TGTGCCAGCAGCTTTCCACTAGCGGGGAACGGGGAGCTGTTTTTT. The encoded protein is CASSFPLAGNGELFF. Together with reference TRBV7-2 and TRBJ2-2, the CDR3 gives the full variable domain: GAGVSQSPSNKVTEKGKDVELRCDPISGHTALYWYRQSLGQGLEFLIYFQGNSAPDKSGLPSDRFSAERTGGSVSTLTIQRTQQEDSAVYLCASSFPLAGNGELFFGEGSRLTVL.

This chain uses TRBV6-5 with TRBJ1-6; 8 bases map to TRBD1. Trimming cost V 6 bases and J 9 bases; bases outside gene matches: 7. The CDR3 is 14 amino acids. Germline assignment: CDR1 MNHEY and CDR2 SVGAGI. CDR3 loop: CASRRQGFSSPLHF. Here the CDR3 DNA reads TGTGCCAGCAGACGACAGGGGTTTAGTTCACCCCTCCACTTT.

On this clone: One junction end does not reproduce the germline sequence, and a read error may be involved. The genes are TRBV5-1 and TRBJ1-1, with no clear D. This CDR3 has 10 amino acids. From germline, CDR1 is SGHRS and CDR2 YFSETQ. The CDR3 loop reads CASSSAARGF. Here the CDR3 DNA reads TGCGCCAGCAGCTCGGCCGCGAGAGGGTTT.

J is TRBJ1-1 and V is TRBV4-1; D is unclear. Germline CDR1 is MGHRA and CDR2 is YSYEKL. V shed 0 bases and J shed 0 bases, with 11 bases lying between them. CDR3 length: 16 amino acids. The CDR3 nucleotides read TGCGCCAGCAGCCAAGAACCTGGGAGCATGAACACTGAAGCTTTCTTT. This gives the protein CASSQEPGSMNTEAFF.

In this sample, this clone turned up once. V usage is TRBV30 and J usage is TRBJ1-1; D is unclear. In germline, CDR1 is GTSNPN, CDR2 SVGIG (reference sequence). CDR3 length: 14 residues. V lost 0 bases and J lost 1, with 9 bases in between. The CDR3 DNA reads as TGTGCCTGGAGTGTTGGGGTCCCGAACACTGAAGCTTTCTTT. Translation gives CAWSVGVPNTEAFF.

The CDR3 region is CASSSGQGYGYTF. CDR3 bases: TGTGCCAGCTCATCGGGACAGGGTTATGGCTACACCTTC. V usage is TRBV18 and J usage is TRBJ1-2; 9 bases line up with TRBD1. The CDR3 contains 13 residues. V dropped 5 bases and J dropped 5; count of bases not matched to a gene: 3. The germline gives CDR1 KGHSH, CDR2 LQKENI.

V usage is TRBV9 and J usage is TRBJ1-1; D unclear. This CDR3 has 12 residues. Trimming left V 0 bases short and J 4 bases short, with 4 bases between. Germline V gene data show CDR1 as SGDLS and CDR2 as YYNGEE. Here the CDR3 reads CASSVEGTEAFF. In DNA, the CDR3 is TGTGCCAGCAGCGTAGAAGGCACTGAAGCTTTCTTT.

This clone was seen a handful of times. The rearrangement uses TRBV7-9 and TRBJ1-1; no definite D call. Germline CDR1 and CDR2: SEHNR and FQNEAQ (reference sequence). The V gene lost 3 bases and the J gene lost 4 bases, with 9 bases spanning the gap. The CDR3 is 13 residues long. CDR3 loop: CASSFPGSTEAFF. In DNA, the CDR3 is TGTGCCAGCAGCTTCCCCGGGTCCACTGAAGCTTTCTTT. Based on the CDR3 plus reference TRBV7-9 and TRBJ1-1, the full variable domain is DTGVSQNPRHKITKRGQNVTFRCDPISEHNRLYWYRQTLGQGPEFLTYFQNEAQLEKSRLLSDRFSAERPKGSFSTLEIQRTEQGDSAMYLCASSFPGSTEAFFGQGTRLTVV.

The DNA for the CDR3 is TGTGCCAGCAGCTTGGTAGGTAGCGGGGGGGCCCGAAATGAGCAGTTCTTC. Protein sequence: CASSLVGSGGARNEQFF. J is TRBJ2-1 and V is TRBV5-5, with 11 bases identical to TRBD2. The CDR3 covers 17 residues. The germline CDR1 and CDR2 sequences are SGHKS and YYEKEE (reference sequence). V dropped 0 bases and J dropped 7; count of bases not matched to a gene: 9.

The rearrangement uses TRBV7-2 and TRBJ2-3; TRBD2 agrees at 10 bases. J gave up 3 bases and V 1 base, and 13 bases lay outside the gene matches. Germline-derived CDR1 and CDR2 are SGHTA and FQGNSA. This CDR3 is 19 amino acids long. The CDR3 bases are TGTGCCAGCAGCTTAGGCAGGCCTAGCGGGGGCCGCAGGACAGATACGCAGTATTTT. Translation: CASSLGRPSGGRRTDTQYF.

DNA for the CDR3: TGTGCCAGCAGCCCGGGGTCGGGCTATGGCTACACCTTC. Its translation: CASSPGSGYGYTF. The rearrangement joins TRBV9 to TRBJ1-2; D ambiguous. Trimming stripped 4 bases from V and 4 bases from J, with 11 bases between. The length of the CDR3 is 13 residues. From germline, CDR1 is SGDLS and CDR2 YYNGEE.

The chain recombines TRBV10-3 with TRBJ1-3; 7 nucleotides agree with TRBD1. Germline lookup yields CDR1 ENHRY and CDR2 SYGVKD. Trimming cost V 7 bases and J 0 bases; bases outside gene matches: 6. The length of the CDR3 is 15 residues. The CDR3: CAITTDRDSGNTIYF. DNA for the CDR3: TGTGCCATCACTACCGACAGGGACTCTGGAAACACCATATATTTT.

The chain has TRBV7-6 and TRBJ2-5; tentatively, D is TRBD1 (6 bases). Germline V gene data show CDR1 as SGHVS and CDR2 as FNYEAQ. The CDR3 is 16 residues long. V was shortened by 5 bases and J by 2 bases, with 18 bases between the two germline ends. The CDR3 DNA sequence: TGTGCCAGCAGCCTCGGACCAAGGACAGCACAAGAGACCCAGTACTTC. Translating gives CASSLGPRTAQETQYF.

The chain is built from TRBV28 and TRBJ1-6, with D possibly matching TRBD1 (5 bases). Trimming stripped 6 bases from V and 4 bases from J, with 10 bases between. CDR3 length equals 14 residues. The germline V gene has CDR1 MDHEN and CDR2 SYDVKM. The DNA for the CDR3 is TGTGCCAGCAGACCGGGACGGTATAATTCACCCCTCCACTTT. Its translation: CASRPGRYNSPLHF.

The rearrangement links TRBV16 to TRBJ1-5, with 7 nucleotides matching TRBD1. V trimming: 0 bases; J trimming: 5 bases; junction bases outside the gene matches: 7. CDR1 is KGHSY and CDR2 is FQNENV in the germline V gene. The CDR3 spans 16 residues. The CDR3 spells CASSQSSLGGDQPQHF. DNA of the CDR3: TGTGCCAGCAGCCAATCTTCCCTAGGGGGCGATCAGCCCCAGCATTTT.

The J gene is TRBJ2-2, the V gene TRBV28, with TRBD1 identical over 7 bases. The V and J ends lost 10 bases and 4 bases, in that order; junction bases with no gene match: 6. CDR1 is MDHEN, CDR2 SYDVKM, per germline. The CDR3 has 13 amino acids. The CDR3 protein is CAIRQGGTGELFF. The CDR3 bases are TGTGCCATAAGACAGGGCGGCACCGGGGAGCTGTTTTTT.

The count of this clone is one. V usage is TRBV29-1 and J usage is TRBJ1-5, with D unresolved. The CDR3 contains 13 residues. Germline V gene lookup returns CDR1 SQVTM and CDR2 ANQGSEA. V lost 5 bases, J lost 5 bases, and 13 bases lay in between. CDR3 sequence: CSVRFGDDQPQHF. CDR3 DNA sequence: TGCAGCGTTCGGTTTGGGGATGATCAGCCCCAGCATTTT.

The chain employs TRBV6-5 and TRBJ2-7; 7 bases match TRBD1. Germline V gene lookup returns CDR1 MNHEY and CDR2 SVGAGI. J lost 2 bases, V lost 4 bases, and 2 bases had no gene match. The CDR3 extends over 13 amino acids. Here the CDR3 reads CASSSDRAYEQYF. Written as DNA, the CDR3 is TGTGCCAGCAGTTCCGACAGGGCCTACGAGCAGTACTTC.

V is TRBV11-2 and J is TRBJ1-1; D not certain. This CDR3 has 13 amino acids. CDR1 is SGHAT, CDR2 FQNNGV, per germline. V was shortened by 0 bases and J by 4 bases, with 6 bases between the two germline ends. The CDR3 coding sequence is TGTGCCAGCAGCTTAGATCCAACCACTGAAGCTTTCTTT. Protein sequence: CASSLDPTTEAFF.

This chain uses TRBV9 with TRBJ2-5; D is ambiguous. Germline lookup yields CDR1 SGDLS and CDR2 YYNGEE. V lost 1 base to trimming and J lost 3 bases, with 10 bases between them. CDR3 length: 14 residues. The CDR3 nucleotides are TGTGCCAGCAGCGTAAGTCTGGGGAAAGAGACCCAGTACTTC. Residues: CASSVSLGKETQYF.

Comment on this clone: Germline and junction disagree at one end, which may indicate a read error. The V gene is TRBV18, the J gene TRBJ2-5; D is ambiguous. Per germline, CDR1 KGHSH and CDR2 LQKENI. The CDR3 is 12 amino acids. The CDR3 sequence: CASSPYDALPNF. In DNA form, the CDR3 reads TGTGCCAGCTCACCATACGACGCTCTCCCCAACTTC.

The J gene is TRBJ2-3, the V gene TRBV13; D is possibly TRBD1 or TRBD2 (6 bases each). Deletions cut 6 bases from V and 6 bases from J, with 25 bases between. In germline, CDR1 is PRHDT, CDR2 FYEKMQ (reference sequence). CDR3 length: 17 residues. The CDR3 bases are TGTGCCAGCAGGGGACTGGGGGCTGGGTCATTAGTGGATACGCAGTATTTT. Its translation: CASRGLGAGSLVDTQYF.

This rearrangement joins TRBV7-6 to TRBJ1-6; a weak D match, TRBD1 (5 bases). In germline, CDR1 is SGHVS, CDR2 FNYEAQ. Trimming shortened V by 4 bases and J by 3 bases, and 10 bases separated the two germline ends. This CDR3 contains 15 residues. The chain's CDR3 is CASSSTELYNSPLHF. CDR3 bases: TGTGCCAGCAGCTCGACAGAGCTCTATAATTCACCCCTCCACTTT.

V usage is TRBV2 and J usage is TRBJ2-2; a weak D match, TRBD1 (5 bases). The CDR3 extends over 12 amino acids. Germline assignment: CDR1 SNHLY and CDR2 FYNNEI. The V gene lost 7 bases and the J gene lost 5 bases, with 8 bases spanning the gap. CDR3 residues: CASTRQTGELFF. The DNA for the CDR3 is TGTGCCAGCACCCGACAGACCGGGGAGCTGTTTTTT.

This sequence joins TRBV9 and TRBJ2-5; 15 bases line up with TRBD2. The ends lost 3 bases at V and 0 bases at J; junction bases unmatched: 9. In germline, CDR1 is SGDLS, CDR2 YYNGEE. The CDR3 has 19 residues. For the CDR3, the DNA is TGTGCCAGCAGCGCAACTCTCGGGACTAGCGGGGGGAACCAAGAGACCCAGTACTTC. Protein: CASSATLGTSGGNQETQYF.

On this clone itself: A junction boundary mismatches the germline segment, possibly from a read error. The J gene is TRBJ2-2, the V gene TRBV18; tentative D call: TRBD2 (5 bases). The germline CDR1 and CDR2 sequences are KGHSH and LQKENI. The CDR3 consists of 13 residues. The DNA of the CDR3 is TGTGCCAGCGACTACCTTAACACTGGGGAGCTGTTTTTT. Its protein is CASDYLNTGELFF.

This rearrangement joins TRBV2 to TRBJ1-3, with no clear D. This CDR3 spans 14 amino acids. Trimming left V 2 bases short and J 0 bases short, with 5 bases between. Germline V gene lookup returns CDR1 SNHLY and CDR2 FYNNEI. In DNA form, the CDR3 reads TGTGCCAGCAGTGAACAGCGCTCTGGAAACACCATATATTTT. Residues: CASSEQRSGNTIYF.

This chain connects TRBV5-4 to TRBJ1-2, with 11 bases matching TRBD1. The J segment lost 4 bases and the V segment lost 4 bases, leaving 9 bases of the junction unmatched. Per the germline V gene, CDR1 is SGHNT and CDR2 is YYREEE (reference sequence). CDR3 length: 16 amino acids. The chain's CDR3 is CASSPRGQGAGYGYTF. The CDR3 nucleotides read TGTGCCAGCAGCCCTCGTGGACAGGGGGCGGGCTATGGCTACACCTTC.

This clone was observed a single time. V usage is TRBV30 and J usage is TRBJ2-2; possibly TRBD2 for D (6 bases). Germline V lookup: CDR1 GTSNPN, CDR2 SVGIG (reference sequence). V lost 5 bases, J lost 0 bases, and 10 bases lay in between. There are 14 residues in the CDR3. The CDR3 region has the DNA TGTGCCTGGGATAGGAGGGCGAACACCGGGGAGCTGTTTTTT. It is translated as CAWDRRANTGELFF.

The J gene is TRBJ1-5, the V gene TRBV6-5, with D perhaps TRBD1 (6 bases). Germline V gene data show CDR1 as MNHEY and CDR2 as SVGAGI. The ends were cut back, 5 bases at V and 7 bases at J, with 18 bases in the middle. CDR3 length: 15 residues. CDR3 region: CASSRPGGGLQPQHF. The CDR3 DNA follows: TGTGCCAGCAGTCGCCCCGGGGGGGGCTTACAGCCCCAGCATTTT.